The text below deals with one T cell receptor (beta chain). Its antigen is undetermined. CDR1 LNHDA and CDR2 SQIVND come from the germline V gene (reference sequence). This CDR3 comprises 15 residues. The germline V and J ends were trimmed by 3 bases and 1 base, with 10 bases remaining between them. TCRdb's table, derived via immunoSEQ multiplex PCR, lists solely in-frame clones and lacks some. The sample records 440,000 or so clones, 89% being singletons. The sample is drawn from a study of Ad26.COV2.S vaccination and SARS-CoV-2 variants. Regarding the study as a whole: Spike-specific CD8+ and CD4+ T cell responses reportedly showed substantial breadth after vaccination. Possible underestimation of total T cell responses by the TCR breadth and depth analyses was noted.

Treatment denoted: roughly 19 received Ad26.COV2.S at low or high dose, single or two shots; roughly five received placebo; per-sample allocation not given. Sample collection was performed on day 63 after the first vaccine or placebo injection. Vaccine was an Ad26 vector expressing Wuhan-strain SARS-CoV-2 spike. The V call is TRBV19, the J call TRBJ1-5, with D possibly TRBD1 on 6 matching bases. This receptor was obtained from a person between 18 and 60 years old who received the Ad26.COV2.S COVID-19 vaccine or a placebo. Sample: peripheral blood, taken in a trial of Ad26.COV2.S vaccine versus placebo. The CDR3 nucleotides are TGTGCCAGTAGTATTGTGACAGGCAGCAATCAGCCCCAGCATTTT. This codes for CASSIVTGSNQPQHF. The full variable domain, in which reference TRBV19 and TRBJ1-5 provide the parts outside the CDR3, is DGGITQSPKYLFRKEGQNVTLSCEQNLNHDAMYWYRQDPGQGLRLIYYSQIVNDFQKGDIAEGYSVSREKKESFPLTVTSAQKNPTAFYLCASSIVTGSNQPQHFGDGTRLSIL.